This T cell receptor (beta chain) emerged from a study of cytomegalovirus exposure and HLA in healthy donors. This clone has only a few counts. Its antigen is undetermined. Primers for the PCR totalled 60 Vbeta and 13 Jbeta. Assay used: immunoSEQ multiplex PCR; TCRdb lists only in-frame clones, some missing. The sample includes 25,000 to 35,000 clones, 44% of them seen just once. The V segment lost 5 bases and the J segment 6 bases; nucleotides outside the gene matches: 4. The CDR3 loop spans 15 amino acids. Germline CDR1 reads SGHNT; CDR2 reads YYREEE (reference sequence). Study outcomes and limitations: Apart from CMV serostatus, no immune exposure information was available. Three chains linked to CMV were shown in vitro to be specific for CMV antigens. Many donors carried some public TCRs, although rarity characterized most TCR sequences.

The sample was PBMCs. This receptor was obtained from a woman between 45 and 65 years old in good health and CMV-seronegative. This sequence joins TRBV5-4 and TRBJ2-2, with TRBD2 matching 13 bases. The CDR3 DNA is TGTGCCAGCAGGGCCGGGACTAGCGGGGCCGGGGAGCTGTTTTTT. The encoded protein is CASRAGTSGAGELFF.